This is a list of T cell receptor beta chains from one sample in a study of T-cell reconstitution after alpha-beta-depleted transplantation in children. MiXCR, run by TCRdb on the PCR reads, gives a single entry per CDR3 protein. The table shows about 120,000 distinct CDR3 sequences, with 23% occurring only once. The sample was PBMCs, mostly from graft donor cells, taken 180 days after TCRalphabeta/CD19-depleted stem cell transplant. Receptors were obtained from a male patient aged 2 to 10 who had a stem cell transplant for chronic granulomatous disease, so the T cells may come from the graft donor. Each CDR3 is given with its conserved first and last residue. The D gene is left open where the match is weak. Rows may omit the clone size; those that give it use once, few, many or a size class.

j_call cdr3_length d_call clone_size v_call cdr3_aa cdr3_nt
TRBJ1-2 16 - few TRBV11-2 CASSFLPGHFPYGYTF TGTGCCAGCAGCTTCCTCCCGGGACACTTCCCCTATGGCTACACCTTC
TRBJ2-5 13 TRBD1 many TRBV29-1 CSVGQGRQGAQYF TGCAGCGTGGGACAGGGGCGCCAAGGGGCCCAGTACTTC
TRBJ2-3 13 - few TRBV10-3 CAIKVHSTDTQYF TGTGCCATCAAGGTCCACAGCACAGATACGCAGTATTTT
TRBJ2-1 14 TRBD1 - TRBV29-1 CSVGQGASYNEQFF TGCAGCGTTGGACAGGGGGCATCCTACAATGAGCAGTTCTTC
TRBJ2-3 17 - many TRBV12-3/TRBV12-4 CASSFGWSKTSTDTQYF TGTGCCAGCAGCTTCGGGTGGAGCAAAACTAGCACAGATACGCAGTATTTT
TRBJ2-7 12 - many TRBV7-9 CASSFPGSEQYF TGTGCCAGCAGCTTTCCGGGCAGCGAGCAGTACTTC
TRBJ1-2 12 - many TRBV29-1 CSVPEWGAGYTF TGCAGCGTCCCTGAGTGGGGGGCCGGCTACACCTTC
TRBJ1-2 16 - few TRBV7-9 CASSLHGTSGVFGYTF TGTGCCAGCAGCTTACACGGGACTTCTGGGGTGTTTGGCTACACCTTC
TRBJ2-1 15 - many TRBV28 CASSFGRLASNEQFF TGTGCCAGCAGTTTCGGTCGGCTAGCGAGCAATGAGCAGTTCTTC
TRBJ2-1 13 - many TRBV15 CATSRDRRDEQFF TGTGCCACCAGCAGAGATAGGAGGGATGAGCAGTTCTTC
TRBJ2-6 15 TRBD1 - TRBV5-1 CASSDRVAGANVLTF TGCGCCAGCAGCGACAGGGTAGCTGGGGCCAACGTCCTGACTTTT
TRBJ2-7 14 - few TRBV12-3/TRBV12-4 CASSLKGTPYEQYF TGTGCCAGCAGTTTAAAGGGTACACCCTACGAGCAGTACTTC
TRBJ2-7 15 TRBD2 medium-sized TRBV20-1 CSARDEVAGDYEQYF TGCAGTGCTAGAGATGAGGTAGCGGGAGACTACGAGCAGTACTTC